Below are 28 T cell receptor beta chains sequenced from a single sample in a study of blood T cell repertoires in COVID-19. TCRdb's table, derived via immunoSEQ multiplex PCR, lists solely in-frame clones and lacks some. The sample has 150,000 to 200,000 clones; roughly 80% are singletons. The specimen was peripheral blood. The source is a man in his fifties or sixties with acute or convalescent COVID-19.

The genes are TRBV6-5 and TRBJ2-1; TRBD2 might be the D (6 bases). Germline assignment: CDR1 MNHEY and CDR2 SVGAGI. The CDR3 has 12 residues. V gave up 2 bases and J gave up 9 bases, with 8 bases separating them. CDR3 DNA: TGTGCCAGCAGTTACATGGGGGGTGAGCAGTTCTTC. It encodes CASSYMGGEQFF.

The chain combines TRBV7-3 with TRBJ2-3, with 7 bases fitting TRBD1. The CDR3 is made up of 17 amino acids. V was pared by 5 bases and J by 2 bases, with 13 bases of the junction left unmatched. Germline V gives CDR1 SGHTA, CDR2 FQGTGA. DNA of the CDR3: TGTGCCAGCAGCCCGCGACAGGGCACCTTAAACACAGATACGCAGTATTTT. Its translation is CASSPRQGTLNTDTQYF.

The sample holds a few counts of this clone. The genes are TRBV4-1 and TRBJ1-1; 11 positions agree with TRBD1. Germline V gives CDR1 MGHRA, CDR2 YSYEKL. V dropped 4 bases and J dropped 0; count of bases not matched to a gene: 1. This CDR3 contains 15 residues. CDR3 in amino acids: CASSRTGGLNTEAFF. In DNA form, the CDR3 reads TGCGCCAGCAGCCGGACAGGGGGCTTGAACACTGAAGCTTTCTTT.

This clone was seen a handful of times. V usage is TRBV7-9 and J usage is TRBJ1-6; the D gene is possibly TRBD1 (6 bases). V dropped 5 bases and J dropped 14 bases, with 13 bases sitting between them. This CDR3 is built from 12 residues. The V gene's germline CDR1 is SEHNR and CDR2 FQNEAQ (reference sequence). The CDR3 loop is CASSLRDTTLHF. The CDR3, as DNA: TGTGCCAGCAGCCTCCGGGACACGACCCTCCACTTT.

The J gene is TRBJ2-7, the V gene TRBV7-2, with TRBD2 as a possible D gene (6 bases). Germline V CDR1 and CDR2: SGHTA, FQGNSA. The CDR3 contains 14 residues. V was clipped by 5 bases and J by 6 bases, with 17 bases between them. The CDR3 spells CASSPPGQGGEQYF. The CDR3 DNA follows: TGTGCCAGCAGCCCCCCCGGGCAGGGAGGCGAGCAGTACTTC.

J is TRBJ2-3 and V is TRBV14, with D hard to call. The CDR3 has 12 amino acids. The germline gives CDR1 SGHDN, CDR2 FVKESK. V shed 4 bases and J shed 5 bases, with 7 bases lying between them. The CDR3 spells CASSPTLDTQYF. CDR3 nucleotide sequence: TGTGCCAGCAGCCCGACTCTAGATACGCAGTATTTT.

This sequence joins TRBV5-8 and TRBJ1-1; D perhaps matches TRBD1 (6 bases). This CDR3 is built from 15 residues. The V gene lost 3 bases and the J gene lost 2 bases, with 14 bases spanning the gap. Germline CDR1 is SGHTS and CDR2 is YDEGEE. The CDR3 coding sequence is TGTGCCAGCAGCTGGGGGGGGACAACTAACACTGAAGCTTTCTTT. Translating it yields CASSWGGTTNTEAFF.

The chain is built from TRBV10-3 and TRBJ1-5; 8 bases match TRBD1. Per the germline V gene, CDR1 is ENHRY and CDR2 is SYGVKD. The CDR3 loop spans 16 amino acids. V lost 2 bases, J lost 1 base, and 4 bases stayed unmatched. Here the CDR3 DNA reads TGTGCCATCAGTGAGGGACAGGGAGTGAGCAATCAGCCCCAGCATTTT. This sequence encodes CAISEGQGVSNQPQHF.

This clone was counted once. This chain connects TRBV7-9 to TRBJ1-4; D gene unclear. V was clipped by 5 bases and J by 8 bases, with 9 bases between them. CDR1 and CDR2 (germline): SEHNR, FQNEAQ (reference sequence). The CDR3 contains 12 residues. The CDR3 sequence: CASSPGAEKLFF. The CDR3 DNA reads TGTGCCAGCAGCCCGGGAGCCGAAAAACTGTTTTTT.

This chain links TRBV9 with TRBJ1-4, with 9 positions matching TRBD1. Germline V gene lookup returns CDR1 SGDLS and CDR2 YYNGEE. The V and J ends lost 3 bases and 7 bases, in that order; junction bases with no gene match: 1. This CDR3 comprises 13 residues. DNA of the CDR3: TGTGCCAGCAGCGAGACAGGGGGTGAAAAACTGTTTTTT. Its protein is CASSETGGEKLFF. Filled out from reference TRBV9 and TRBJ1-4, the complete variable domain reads DSGVTQTPKHLITATGQRVTLRCSPRSGDLSVYWYQQSLDQGLQFLIQYYNGEERAKGNILERFSAQQFPDLHSELNLSSLELGDSALYFCASSETGGEKLFFGSGTQLSVL.

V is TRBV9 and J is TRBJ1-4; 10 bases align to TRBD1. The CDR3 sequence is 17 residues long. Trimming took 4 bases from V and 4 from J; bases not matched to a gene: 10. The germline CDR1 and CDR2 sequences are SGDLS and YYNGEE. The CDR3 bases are TGTGCCAGCAGCCGCCGGACAGGGGGGAGGTATAATGAAAAACTGTTTTTT. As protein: CASSRRTGGRYNEKLFF.

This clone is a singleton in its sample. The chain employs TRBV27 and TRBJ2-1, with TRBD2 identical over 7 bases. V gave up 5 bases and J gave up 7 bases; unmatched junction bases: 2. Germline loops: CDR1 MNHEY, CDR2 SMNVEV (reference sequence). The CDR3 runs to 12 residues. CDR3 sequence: CASSVGGNEQFF. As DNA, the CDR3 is TGTGCCAGCAGTGTGGGGGGGAATGAGCAGTTCTTC.

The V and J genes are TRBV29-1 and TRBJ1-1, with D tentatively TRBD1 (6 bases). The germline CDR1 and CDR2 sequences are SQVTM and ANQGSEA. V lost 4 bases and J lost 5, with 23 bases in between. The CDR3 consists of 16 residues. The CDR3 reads CSVVERPGVSRTEAFF. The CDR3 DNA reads TGCAGCGTTGTTGAAAGGCCAGGGGTTAGTAGGACTGAAGCTTTCTTT.

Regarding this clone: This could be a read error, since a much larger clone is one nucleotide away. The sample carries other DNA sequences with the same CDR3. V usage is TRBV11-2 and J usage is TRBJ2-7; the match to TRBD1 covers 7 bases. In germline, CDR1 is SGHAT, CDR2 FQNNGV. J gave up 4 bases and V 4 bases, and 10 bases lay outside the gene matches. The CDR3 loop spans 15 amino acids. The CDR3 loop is CASSSIRTGVYEQYF. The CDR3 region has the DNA TGTGCCAGCAGCTCGATTCGGACAGGCGTTTACGAGCAGTACTTC.

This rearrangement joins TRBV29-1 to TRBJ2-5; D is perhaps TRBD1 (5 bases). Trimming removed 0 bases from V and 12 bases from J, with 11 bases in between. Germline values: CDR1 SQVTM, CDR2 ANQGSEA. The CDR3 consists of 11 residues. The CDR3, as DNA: TGCAGCGTTGAAGATGGTGGGGCCGAGTACTTC. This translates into CSVEDGGAEYF.

CDR3 sequence: CASSLRGQGSDEQYF. CDR3 sequence (DNA): TGCGCCAGCAGCCTCAGGGGACAGGGGTCCGACGAGCAGTACTTC. The V and J genes are TRBV5-1 and TRBJ2-7, with TRBD1 matching over 10 bases. CDR1 is SGHRS, CDR2 YFSETQ, per germline. With 4 bases clipped from V and 5 bases from J, the junction kept 9 bases outside the gene matches. The CDR3 sequence is 15 residues long. The variable domain in full, with the rest retrieved from reference TRBV5-1 and TRBJ2-7, is KAGVTQTPRYLIKTRGQQVTLSCSPISGHRSVSWYQQTPGQGLQFLFEYFSETQRNKGNFPGRFSGRQFSNSRSEMNVSTLELGDSALYLCASSLRGQGSDEQYFGPGTRLTVT.

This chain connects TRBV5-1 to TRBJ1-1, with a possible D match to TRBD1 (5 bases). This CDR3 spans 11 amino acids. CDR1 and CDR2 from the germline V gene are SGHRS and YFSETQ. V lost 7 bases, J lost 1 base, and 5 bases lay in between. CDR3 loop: CASGQNTEAFF. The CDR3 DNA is TGCGCCAGCGGACAGAACACTGAAGCTTTCTTT. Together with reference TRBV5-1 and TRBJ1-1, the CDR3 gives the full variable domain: KAGVTQTPRYLIKTRGQQVTLSCSPISGHRSVSWYQQTPGQGLQFLFEYFSETQRNKGNFPGRFSGRQFSNSRSEMNVSTLELGDSALYLCASGQNTEAFFGQGTRLTVV.

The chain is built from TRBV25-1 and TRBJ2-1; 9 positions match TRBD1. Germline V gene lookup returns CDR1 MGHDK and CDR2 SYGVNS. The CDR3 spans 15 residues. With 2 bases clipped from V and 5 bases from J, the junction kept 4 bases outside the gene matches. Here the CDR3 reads CASSEPGQGNNEQFF. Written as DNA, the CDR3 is TGTGCCAGCAGTGAACCGGGACAGGGTAACAATGAGCAGTTCTTC.

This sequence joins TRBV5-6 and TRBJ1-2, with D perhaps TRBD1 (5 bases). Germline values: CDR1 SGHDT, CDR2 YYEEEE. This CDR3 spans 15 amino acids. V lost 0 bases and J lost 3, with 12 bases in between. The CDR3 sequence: CASSLEDRRYYGYTF. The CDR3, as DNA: TGTGCCAGCAGCTTGGAAGACAGACGTTACTATGGCTACACCTTC.

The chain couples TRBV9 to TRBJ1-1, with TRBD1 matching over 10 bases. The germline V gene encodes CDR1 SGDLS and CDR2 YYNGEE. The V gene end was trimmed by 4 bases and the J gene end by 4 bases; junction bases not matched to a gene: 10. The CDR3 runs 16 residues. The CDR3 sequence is CASSPQTGGDGTEAFF. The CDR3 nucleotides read TGTGCCAGCAGCCCGCAGACAGGGGGCGATGGCACTGAAGCTTTCTTT. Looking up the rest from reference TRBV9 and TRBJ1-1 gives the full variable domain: DSGVTQTPKHLITATGQRVTLRCSPRSGDLSVYWYQQSLDQGLQFLIQYYNGEERAKGNILERFSAQQFPDLHSELNLSSLELGDSALYFCASSPQTGGDGTEAFFGQGTRLTVV.

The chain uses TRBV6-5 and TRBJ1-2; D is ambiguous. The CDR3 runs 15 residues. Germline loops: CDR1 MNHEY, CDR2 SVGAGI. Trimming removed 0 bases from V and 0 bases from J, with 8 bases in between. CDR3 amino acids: CASSYSSYANYGYTF. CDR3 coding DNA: TGTGCCAGCAGTTACTCGAGTTATGCTAACTATGGCTACACCTTC.

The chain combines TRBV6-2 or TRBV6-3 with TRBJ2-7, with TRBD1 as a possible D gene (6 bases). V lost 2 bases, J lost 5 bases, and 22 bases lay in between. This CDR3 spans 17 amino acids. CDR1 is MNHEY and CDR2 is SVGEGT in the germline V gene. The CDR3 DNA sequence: TGTGCCAGCAGTTACATGAAGGCCGAACAGGGTTACCACGAGCAGTACTTC. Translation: CASSYMKAEQGYHEQYF.

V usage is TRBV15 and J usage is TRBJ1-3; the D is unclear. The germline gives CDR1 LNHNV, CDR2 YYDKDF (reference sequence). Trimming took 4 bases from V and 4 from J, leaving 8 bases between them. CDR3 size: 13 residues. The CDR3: CATSKREGNTIYF. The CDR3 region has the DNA TGTGCCACCAGCAAGCGGGAGGGAAACACCATATATTTT.

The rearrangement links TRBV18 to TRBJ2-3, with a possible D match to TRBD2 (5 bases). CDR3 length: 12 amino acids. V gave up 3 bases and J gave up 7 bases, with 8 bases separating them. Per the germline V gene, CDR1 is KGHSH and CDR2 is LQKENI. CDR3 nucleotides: TGTGCCAGCTCACCGGGAGAGAATACGCAGTATTTT. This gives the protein CASSPGENTQYF.

CDR3 nucleotide sequence: TGCAGCGTTCAATTTAGAACCTCGAACACTGAAGCTTTCTTT. Its translation: CSVQFRTSNTEAFF. V usage is TRBV29-1 and J usage is TRBJ1-1; unclear D gene. This CDR3 spans 14 amino acids. Germline-derived CDR1 and CDR2 are SQVTM and ANQGSEA. V lost 5 bases and J 1 base, leaving 14 bases between the germline ends.

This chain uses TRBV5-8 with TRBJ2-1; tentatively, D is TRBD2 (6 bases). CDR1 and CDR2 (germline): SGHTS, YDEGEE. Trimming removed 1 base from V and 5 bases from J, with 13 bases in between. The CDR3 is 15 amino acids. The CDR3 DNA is TGTGCCAGCAGCTTGTTCGCAGGAGGGGACAATGAGCAGTTCTTC. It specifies CASSLFAGGDNEQFF.

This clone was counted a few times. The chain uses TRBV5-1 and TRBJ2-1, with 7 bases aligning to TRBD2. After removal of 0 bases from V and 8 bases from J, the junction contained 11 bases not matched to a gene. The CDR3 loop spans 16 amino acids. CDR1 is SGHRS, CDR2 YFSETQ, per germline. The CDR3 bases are TGCGCCAGCAGCTTGGAGTCCAGCGGGGTTTTCGATGAGCAGTTCTTC. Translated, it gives CASSLESSGVFDEQFF.

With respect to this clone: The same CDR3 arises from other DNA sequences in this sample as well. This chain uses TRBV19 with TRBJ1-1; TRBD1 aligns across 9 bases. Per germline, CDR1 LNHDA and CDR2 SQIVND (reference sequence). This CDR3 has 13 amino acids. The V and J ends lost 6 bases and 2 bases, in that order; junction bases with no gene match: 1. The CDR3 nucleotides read TGTGCCAGTAGGGGACAGGGCAACACTGAAGCTTTCTTT. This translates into CASRGQGNTEAFF. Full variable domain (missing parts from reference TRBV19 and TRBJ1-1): DGGITQSPKYLFRKEGQNVTLSCEQNLNHDAMYWYRQDPGQGLRLIYYSQIVNDFQKGDIAEGYSVSREKKESFPLTVTSAQKNPTAFYLCASRGQGNTEAFFGQGTRLTVV.